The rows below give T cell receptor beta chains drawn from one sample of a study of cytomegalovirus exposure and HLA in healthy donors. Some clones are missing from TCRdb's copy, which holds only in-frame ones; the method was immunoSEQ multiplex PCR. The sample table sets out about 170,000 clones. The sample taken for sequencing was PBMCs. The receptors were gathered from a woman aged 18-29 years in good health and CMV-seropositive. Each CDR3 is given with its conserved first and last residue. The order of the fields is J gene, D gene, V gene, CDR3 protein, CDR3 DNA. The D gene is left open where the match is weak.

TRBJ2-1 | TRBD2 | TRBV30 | CAWSFWTSGLFF | TGTGCCTGGAGTTTCTGGACTAGTGGTCTGTTCTTC
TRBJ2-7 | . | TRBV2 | CASSFSYEQYF | TGTGCCAGCAGCTTCTCCTACGAGCAGTACTTC
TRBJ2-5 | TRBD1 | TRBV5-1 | CASSPGTGQETQYF | TGCGCCAGCAGCCCAGGGACAGGTCAAGAGACCCAGTACTTC
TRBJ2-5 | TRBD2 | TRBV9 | CASSRRVGRGETQYF | TGTGCCAGCAGCCGCAGAGTCGGGAGGGGGGAGACCCAGTACTTC
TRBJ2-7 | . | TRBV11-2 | CASSLYPGPTYEQYF | TGTGCCAGCAGCTTATATCCCGGTCCCACCTACGAGCAGTACTTC
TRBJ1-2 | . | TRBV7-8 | CASSPGQYYGYTF | TGTGCCAGCAGCCCAGGACAGTACTATGGCTACACCTTC
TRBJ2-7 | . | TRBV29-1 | CSVGRGLGPYEQYF | TGCAGCGTCGGTAGGGGTCTTGGTCCATACGAGCAGTACTTC
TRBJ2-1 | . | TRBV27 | CASSSGNEQFF | TGTGCCAGCAGTTCAGGGAATGAGCAGTTCTTC
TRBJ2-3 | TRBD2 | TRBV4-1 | CASSQVAGALTDTQYF | TGCGCCAGCAGCCAAGTAGCGGGAGCCCTCACAGATACGCAGTATTTT
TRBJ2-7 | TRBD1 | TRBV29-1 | CSVRTGSSYEQYF | TGCAGCGTCAGGACAGGGAGCTCCTACGAGCAGTACTTC
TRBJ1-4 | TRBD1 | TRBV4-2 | CASSQGGTGVEKLFF | TGTGCCAGCAGCCAGGGCGGGACAGGGGTTGAAAAACTGTTTTTT
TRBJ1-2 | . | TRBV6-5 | CASSSRGSGYTF | TGTGCCAGCAGTTCGCGGGGTTCAGGCTACACCTTC
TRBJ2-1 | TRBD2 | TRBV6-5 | CASSFTSGRLNEQFF | TGTGCCAGCAGCTTCACTAGCGGGAGGTTGAATGAGCAGTTCTTC
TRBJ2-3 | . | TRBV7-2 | CASRLGFYADTQYF | TGTGCCAGCAGGTTAGGGTTCTATGCAGATACGCAGTATTTT
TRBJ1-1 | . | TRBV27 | CASSVRAANTEAFF | TGTGCCAGCAGTGTCAGGGCAGCGAACACTGAAGCTTTCTTT
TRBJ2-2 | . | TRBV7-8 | CASSGGAGGTTNTGELFF | TGTGCCAGCAGCGGGGGGGCCGGCGGGACTACGAACACCGGGGAGCTGTTTTTT
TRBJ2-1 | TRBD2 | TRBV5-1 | CASSLGGGRALENEQFF | TGCGCCAGCAGCTTGGGAGGCGGGAGGGCCCTGGAGAATGAGCAGTTCTTC
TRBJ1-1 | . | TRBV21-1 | CASSSRGGTNTEAFF | TGTGCCAGCAGCTCCCGTGGAGGGACGAACACTGAAGCTTTCTTT
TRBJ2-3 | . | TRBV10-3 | CAISDRTVSTQYF | TGTGCCATCAGTGACCGGACAGTATCTACGCAGTATTTT
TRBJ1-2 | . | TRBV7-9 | CASSLQNWNYGYTF | TGTGCCAGCAGTTTACAAAACTGGAACTATGGCTACACCTTC
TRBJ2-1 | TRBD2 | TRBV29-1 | CSVRTSGSYNEQFF | TGCAGCGTTCGGACTAGCGGGTCTTACAATGAGCAGTTCTTC
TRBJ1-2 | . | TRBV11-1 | CASSEKIYGYTF | TGTGCCAGCAGCGAGAAAATCTATGGCTACACCTTC
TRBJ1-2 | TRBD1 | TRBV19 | CASSTGTDYGYTF | TGTGCCAGTAGTACTGGGACAGACTATGGCTACACCTTC
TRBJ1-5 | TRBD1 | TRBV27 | CASSYSQGGDQPQHF | TGTGCCAGCAGTTACTCTCAGGGGGGCGATCAGCCCCAGCATTTT
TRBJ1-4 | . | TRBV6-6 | CASSYLTGATNEKLFF | TGTGCCAGCAGTTACCTTACAGGTGCTACTAATGAAAAACTGTTTTTT
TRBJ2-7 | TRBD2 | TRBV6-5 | CASGTSGYEQYF | TGTGCCAGCGGGACTAGCGGCTACGAGCAGTACTTC
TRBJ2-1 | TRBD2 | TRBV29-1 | CSVRGLAGGGSEQFF | TGCAGCGTCCGAGGACTAGCGGGAGGGGGTAGTGAGCAGTTCTTC
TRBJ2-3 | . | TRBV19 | CASREDYWGTDTQYF | TGTGCCAGTAGGGAGGACTACTGGGGCACAGATACGCAGTATTTT
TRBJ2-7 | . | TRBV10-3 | CAISESASAGPYEQYF | TGTGCCATCAGTGAGTCGGCTAGCGCGGGTCCCTACGAGCAGTACTTC
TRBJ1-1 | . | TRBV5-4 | CASSLSQREAFF | TGTGCCAGCAGCTTGTCCCAGCGCGAAGCTTTCTTT
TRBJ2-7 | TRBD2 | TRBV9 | CASSHREVPYEQYF | TGTGCCAGCAGCCACCGGGAGGTCCCTTACGAGCAGTACTTC
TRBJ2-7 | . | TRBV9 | CASSPLGTYTYEQYF | TGTGCCAGCAGCCCCCTCGGGACTTATACCTACGAGCAGTACTTC
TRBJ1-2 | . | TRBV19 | CARTDYGYTF | TGTGCCAGGACAGACTATGGCTACACCTTC
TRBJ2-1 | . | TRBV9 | CASSLALVADEQFF | TGTGCCAGCAGCTTGGCGTTGGTTGCGGATGAGCAGTTCTTC
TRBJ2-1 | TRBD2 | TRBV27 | CASRRSGRVNYNEQFF | TGTGCCAGCAGACGTAGCGGGAGGGTAAACTACAATGAGCAGTTCTTC
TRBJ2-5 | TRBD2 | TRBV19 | CASSGVNPGLATQETQYF | TGTGCCAGTAGTGGCGTTAATCCGGGACTAGCGACCCAAGAGACCCAGTACTTC
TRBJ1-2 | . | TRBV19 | CASSGAIGYGYTF | TGTGCCAGTAGTGGGGCGATCGGCTATGGCTACACCTTC
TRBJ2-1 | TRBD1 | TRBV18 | CASSQQGTLYNEQFF | TGTGCCAGCTCACAACAGGGGACCCTGTACAATGAGCAGTTCTTC
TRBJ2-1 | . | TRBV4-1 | CASSQGTAGTYNEQFF | TGCGCCAGCAGCCAAGGGACGGCGGGGACCTACAATGAGCAGTTCTTC
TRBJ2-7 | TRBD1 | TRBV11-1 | CASSPGTGGREQYF | TGTGCCAGCAGCCCCGGGACAGGGGGGCGCGAGCAGTACTTC
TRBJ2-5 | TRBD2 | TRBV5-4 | CASSLGLAGVETQYF | TGTGCCAGCAGCTTGGGGCTAGCGGGAGTAGAGACCCAGTACTTC
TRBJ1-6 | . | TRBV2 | CASRNTGTRSSYNSPLHF | TGTGCCAGCAGGAATACCGGGACTCGGAGCTCCTATAATTCACCCCTCCACTTT
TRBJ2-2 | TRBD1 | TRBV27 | CASRTGDRGRVELFF | TGTGCCAGTCGCACCGGGGACAGGGGTCGGGTGGAGCTGTTTTTT
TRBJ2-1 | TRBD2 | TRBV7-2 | CASSMTSGEWSEQFF | TGTGCCAGCAGCATGACTAGCGGTGAGTGGAGTGAGCAGTTCTTC
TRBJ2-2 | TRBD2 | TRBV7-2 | CASSLFSGGYTGELFF | TGTGCCAGCAGCTTATTTAGCGGGGGATACACCGGGGAGCTGTTTTTT
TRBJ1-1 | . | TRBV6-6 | CASSYTRNTEAFF | TGTGCCAGCAGTTACACGAGAAACACTGAAGCTTTCTTT
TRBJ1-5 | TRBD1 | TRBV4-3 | CASSQEPPGTGYQPQHF | TGCGCCAGCAGCCAAGAGCCCCCCGGGACAGGGTATCAGCCCCAGCATTTT
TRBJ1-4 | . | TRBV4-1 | CASSQEVRVNEKLFF | TGCGCCAGCAGCCAAGAAGTCCGGGTTAATGAAAAACTGTTTTTT
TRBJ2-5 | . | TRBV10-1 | CASSESEGGETQYF | TGCGCCAGCAGTGAGTCTGAGGGTGGCGAGACCCAGTACTTC
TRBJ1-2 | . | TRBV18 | CASSPEGDYGYTF | TGTGCCAGCTCACCAGAGGGGGACTATGGCTACACCTTC
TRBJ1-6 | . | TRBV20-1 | CSAPGGSPLHF | TGCAGTGCCCCTGGGGGGTCACCCCTCCACTTT
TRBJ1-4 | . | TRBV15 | CATSSHWREVDEKLFF | TGTGCCACCAGCAGTCACTGGCGAGAGGTTGATGAAAAACTGTTTTTT
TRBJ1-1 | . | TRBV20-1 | CSASGLWAFF | TGCAGTGCTTCCGGGTTATGGGCTTTCTTT
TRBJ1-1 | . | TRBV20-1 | CSATSNTEAFF | TGCAGTGCTACCTCGAACACTGAAGCTTTCTTT